This T cell receptor beta chain derives from a study of beta chain features in type 1 diabetes. Since all of the isolated RNA was reverse transcribed, expressed TCRB transcripts were what got sequenced. Repertoires were generated with immunoSEQ multiplex PCR, while TCRdb's copy carries only in-frame clones and drops some. The data contain around 99,000 clones, 40% of them seen just once; the ten biggest clones take up over 0.05%. Germline-derived CDR1 and CDR2 are SGHAT and FQNNGV. The CDR3 consists of 15 residues. V was cut by 5 bases and J by 7 bases, with 20 bases left in between. Sequencing input: stem cell memory CD4+ T cells from blood. The sequence was obtained from a woman aged 18-30 years in good health. The chain links TRBV11-2 to TRBJ1-2, with D possibly being TRBD1 (5 bases). CDR3 in DNA: TGTGCCAGCAGCCTTATGGTGGGGGGGGTAGGTGGCTACACCTTC. This gives the protein CASSLMVGGVGGYTF.